This TCR beta chain derives from a study of blood T cells in healthy people across ages. This clonotype showed up just a few times. PBMCs, at least 7 million per sample, were isolated. No fewer than 5.5 micrograms of total RNA were isolated from every sample. This CDR3 has 16 residues. Next came a second PCR, run for about 6 to 12 cycles, which used a sample-barcoded 5' primer along with a J-beta primer mix. Unique molecular identifiers of 12 random nucleotides labeled each cDNA. TCRdb processed the 5' RACE reads anew with MiXCR; each CDR3 protein has one entry. Of about 900,000 distinct CDR3 sequences in the sample, about 44% were seen once.

The source is a man aged 25 to 45 in good health. This chain links TRBV21-1 with TRBJ1-2; the table gives TRBD1 as D, unverified against the DNA. TRBV21-1 is designated a pseudogene. The sequenced material came from blood. CDR3 in amino acids: CASSKRYRGILYGYTF. The DNA of the CDR3 is TGTGCCAGCAGCAAACGATACAGGGGAATTCTTTATGGCTACACCTTC.